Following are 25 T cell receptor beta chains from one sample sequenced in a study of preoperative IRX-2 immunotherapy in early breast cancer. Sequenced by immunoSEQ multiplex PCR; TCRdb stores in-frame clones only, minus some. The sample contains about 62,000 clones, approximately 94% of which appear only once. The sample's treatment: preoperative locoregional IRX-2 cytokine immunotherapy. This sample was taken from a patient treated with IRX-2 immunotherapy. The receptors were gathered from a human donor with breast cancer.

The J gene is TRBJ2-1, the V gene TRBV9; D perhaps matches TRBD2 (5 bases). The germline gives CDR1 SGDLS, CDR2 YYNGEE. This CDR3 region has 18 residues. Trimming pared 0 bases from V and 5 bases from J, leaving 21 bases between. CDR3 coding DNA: TGTGCCAGCAGCGTAGAGGCCCCAGGAGCGGAAGAGGACAATGAGCAGTTCTTC. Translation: CASSVEAPGAEEDNEQFF.

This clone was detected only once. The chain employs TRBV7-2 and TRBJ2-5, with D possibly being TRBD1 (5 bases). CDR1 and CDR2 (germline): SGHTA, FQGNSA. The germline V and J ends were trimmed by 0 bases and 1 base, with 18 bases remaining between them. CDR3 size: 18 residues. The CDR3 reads CASSLAQVEGASQETQYF. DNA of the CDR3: TGTGCCAGCAGCTTAGCGCAAGTCGAAGGGGCGTCCCAAGAGACCCAGTACTTC.

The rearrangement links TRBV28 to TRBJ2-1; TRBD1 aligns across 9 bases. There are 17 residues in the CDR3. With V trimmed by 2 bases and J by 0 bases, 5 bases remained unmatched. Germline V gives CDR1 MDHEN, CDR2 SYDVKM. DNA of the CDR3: TGTGCCAGCAGTTTAAAGGGGACAGGGAGCTCCTACAATGAGCAGTTCTTC. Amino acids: CASSLKGTGSSYNEQFF. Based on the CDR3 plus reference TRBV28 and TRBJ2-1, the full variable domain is DVKVTQSSRYLVKRTGEKVFLECVQDMDHENMFWYRQDPGLGLRLIYFSYDVKMKEKGDIPEGYSVSREKKERFSLILESASTNQTSMYLCASSLKGTGSSYNEQFFGPGTRLTVL.

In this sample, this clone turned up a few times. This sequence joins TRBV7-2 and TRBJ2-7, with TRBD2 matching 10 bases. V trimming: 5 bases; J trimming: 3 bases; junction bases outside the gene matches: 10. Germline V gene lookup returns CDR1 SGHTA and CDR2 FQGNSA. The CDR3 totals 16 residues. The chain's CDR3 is CASSRLPGLAFYEQYF. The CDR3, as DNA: TGTGCCAGCAGCCGATTACCGGGACTAGCGTTCTACGAGCAGTACTTC.

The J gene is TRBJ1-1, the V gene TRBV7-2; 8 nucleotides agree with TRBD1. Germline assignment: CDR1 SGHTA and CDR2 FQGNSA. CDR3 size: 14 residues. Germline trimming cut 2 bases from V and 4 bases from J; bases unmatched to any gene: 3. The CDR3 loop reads CASSLLTGVTEAFF. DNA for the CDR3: TGTGCCAGCAGCTTATTGACAGGGGTCACTGAAGCTTTCTTT.

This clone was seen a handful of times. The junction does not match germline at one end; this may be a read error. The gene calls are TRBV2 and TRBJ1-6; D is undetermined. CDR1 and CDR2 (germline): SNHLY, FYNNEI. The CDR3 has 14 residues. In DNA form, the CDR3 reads TGTGCCAGCCGTGAGGGCACAACAAATTCACCCCTCCACTTT. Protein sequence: CASREGTTNSPLHF.

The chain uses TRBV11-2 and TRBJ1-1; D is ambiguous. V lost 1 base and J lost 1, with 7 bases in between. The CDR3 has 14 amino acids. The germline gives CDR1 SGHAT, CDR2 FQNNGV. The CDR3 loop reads CASSLVWENTEAFF. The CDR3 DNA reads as TGTGCCAGCAGCTTAGTGTGGGAGAACACTGAAGCTTTCTTT.

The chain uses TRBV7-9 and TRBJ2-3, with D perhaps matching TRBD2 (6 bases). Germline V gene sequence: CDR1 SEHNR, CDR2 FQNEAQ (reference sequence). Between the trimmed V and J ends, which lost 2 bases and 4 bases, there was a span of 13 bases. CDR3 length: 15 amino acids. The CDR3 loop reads CASSLLGGPPDTQYF. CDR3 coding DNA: TGTGCCAGCAGCTTACTCGGAGGGCCCCCAGATACGCAGTATTTT.

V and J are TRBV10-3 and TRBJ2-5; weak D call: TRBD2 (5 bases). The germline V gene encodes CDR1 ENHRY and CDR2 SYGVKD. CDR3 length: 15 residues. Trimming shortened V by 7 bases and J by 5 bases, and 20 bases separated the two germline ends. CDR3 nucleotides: TGTGCCATCAAAGAGGGTCCCTTGAGGCGCGAGACCCAGTACTTC. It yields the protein CAIKEGPLRRETQYF.

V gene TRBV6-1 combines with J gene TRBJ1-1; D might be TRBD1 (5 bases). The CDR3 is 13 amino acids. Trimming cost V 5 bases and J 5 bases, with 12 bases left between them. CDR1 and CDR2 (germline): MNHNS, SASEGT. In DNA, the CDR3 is TGTGCCAGCAGTCCCTGGGGCGGAACTGAAGCTTTCTTT. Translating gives CASSPWGGTEAFF.

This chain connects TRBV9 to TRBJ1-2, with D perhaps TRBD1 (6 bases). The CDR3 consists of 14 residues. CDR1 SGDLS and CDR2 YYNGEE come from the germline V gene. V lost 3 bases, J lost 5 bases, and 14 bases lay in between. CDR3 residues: CASSALGGGYGYTF. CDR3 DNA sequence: TGTGCCAGCAGCGCCCTAGGGGGTGGGTATGGCTACACCTTC.

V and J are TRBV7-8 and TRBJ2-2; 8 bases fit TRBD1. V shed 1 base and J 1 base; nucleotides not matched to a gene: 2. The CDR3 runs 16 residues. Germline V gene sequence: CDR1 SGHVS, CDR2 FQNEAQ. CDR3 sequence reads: CASSLGTGMNTGELFF. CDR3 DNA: TGTGCCAGCAGCTTAGGGACAGGGATGAACACCGGGGAGCTGTTTTTT.

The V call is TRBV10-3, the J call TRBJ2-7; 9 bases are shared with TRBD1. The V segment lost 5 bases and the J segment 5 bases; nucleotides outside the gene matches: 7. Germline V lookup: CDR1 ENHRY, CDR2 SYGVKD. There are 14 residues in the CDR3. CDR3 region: CAISSGTGHHEQYF. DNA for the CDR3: TGTGCCATCAGTTCCGGGACAGGGCACCACGAGCAGTACTTC.

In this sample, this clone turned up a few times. In nucleotides, the CDR3 is TGTGCCAGCAGGGTCCGTAGCGGGGGAGGTCTCGAGCAGTTCTTC. Amino acid sequence: CASRVRSGGGLEQFF. This sequence joins TRBV6-1 and TRBJ2-1; 9 bases agree with TRBD2. Germline V gene data show CDR1 as MNHNS and CDR2 as SASEGT. J was trimmed by 10 bases and V by 6 bases; bases with no gene match: 13. The CDR3 sequence is 15 residues long.

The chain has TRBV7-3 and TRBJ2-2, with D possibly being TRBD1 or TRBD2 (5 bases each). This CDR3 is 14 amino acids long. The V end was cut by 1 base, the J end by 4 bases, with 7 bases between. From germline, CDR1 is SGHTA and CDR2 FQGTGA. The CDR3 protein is CASSLRGVTGELFF. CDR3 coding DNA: TGTGCCAGCAGCTTAAGAGGGGTCACCGGGGAGCTGTTTTTT.

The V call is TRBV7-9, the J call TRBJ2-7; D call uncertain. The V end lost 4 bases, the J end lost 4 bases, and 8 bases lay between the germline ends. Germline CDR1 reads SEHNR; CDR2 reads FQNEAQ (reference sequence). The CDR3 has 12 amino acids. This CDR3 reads CASSSDLYEQYF. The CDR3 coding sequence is TGTGCCAGCAGCTCTGACTTGTACGAGCAGTACTTC.

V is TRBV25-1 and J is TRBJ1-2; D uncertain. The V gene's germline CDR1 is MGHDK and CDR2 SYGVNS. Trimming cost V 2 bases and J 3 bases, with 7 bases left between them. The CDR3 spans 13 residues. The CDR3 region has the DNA TGTGCCAGCAGTGAACCCAGCTACTATGGCTACACCTTC. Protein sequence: CASSEPSYYGYTF.

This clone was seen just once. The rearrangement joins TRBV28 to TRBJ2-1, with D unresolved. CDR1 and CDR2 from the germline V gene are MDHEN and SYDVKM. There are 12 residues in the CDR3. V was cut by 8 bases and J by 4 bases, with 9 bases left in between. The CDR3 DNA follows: TGTGCCAGCCTGAGACGGTACAATGAGCAGTTCTTC. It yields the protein CASLRRYNEQFF.

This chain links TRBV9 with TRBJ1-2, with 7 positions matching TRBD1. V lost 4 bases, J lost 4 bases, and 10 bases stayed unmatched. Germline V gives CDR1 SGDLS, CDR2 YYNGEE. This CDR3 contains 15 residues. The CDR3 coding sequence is TGTGCCAGCAGCAATTACACAGGGGCAATCTATGGCTACACCTTC. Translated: CASSNYTGAIYGYTF.

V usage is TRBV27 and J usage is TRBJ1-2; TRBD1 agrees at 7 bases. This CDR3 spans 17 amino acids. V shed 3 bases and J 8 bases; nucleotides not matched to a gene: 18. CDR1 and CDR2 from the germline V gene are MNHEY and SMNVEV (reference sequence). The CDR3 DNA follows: TGTGCCAGCAGTTTTACGGGAACAAGACAGGGACGAAAAGGCTACACCTTC. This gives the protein CASSFTGTRQGRKGYTF.

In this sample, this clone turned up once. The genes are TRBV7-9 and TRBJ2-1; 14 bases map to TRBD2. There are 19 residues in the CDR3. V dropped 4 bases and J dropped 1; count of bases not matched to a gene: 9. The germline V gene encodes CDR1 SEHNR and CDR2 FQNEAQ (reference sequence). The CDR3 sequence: CASSSWTSGRTASYNEQFF. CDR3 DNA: TGTGCCAGCAGCTCATGGACTAGCGGGAGGACGGCTTCCTACAATGAGCAGTTCTTC.

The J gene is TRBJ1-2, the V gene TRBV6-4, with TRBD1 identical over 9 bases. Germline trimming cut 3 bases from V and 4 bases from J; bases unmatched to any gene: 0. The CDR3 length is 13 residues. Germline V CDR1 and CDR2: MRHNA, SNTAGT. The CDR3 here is CASSEDRGYGYTF. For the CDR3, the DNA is TGTGCCAGCAGTGAGGACAGGGGCTATGGCTACACCTTC.

In nucleotides, the CDR3 is TGTGCCAGCAGCTTAGCGGGGGCCCCCTATGGCTACACCTTC. This sequence encodes CASSLAGAPYGYTF. The chain recombines TRBV7-9 with TRBJ1-2, with D perhaps matching TRBD1 (6 bases). V lost 0 bases and J lost 4, with 9 bases in between. The germline V gene encodes CDR1 SEHNR and CDR2 FQNEAQ (reference sequence). The CDR3 spans 14 residues.

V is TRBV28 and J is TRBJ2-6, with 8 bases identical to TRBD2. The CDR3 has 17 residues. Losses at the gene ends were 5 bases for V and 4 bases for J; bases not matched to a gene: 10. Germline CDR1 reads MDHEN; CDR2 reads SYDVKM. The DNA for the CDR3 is TGTGCCAGCAGTCCGGGACTAGGCTACCCAGGGGCCAACGTCCTGACTTTC. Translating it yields CASSPGLGYPGANVLTF.

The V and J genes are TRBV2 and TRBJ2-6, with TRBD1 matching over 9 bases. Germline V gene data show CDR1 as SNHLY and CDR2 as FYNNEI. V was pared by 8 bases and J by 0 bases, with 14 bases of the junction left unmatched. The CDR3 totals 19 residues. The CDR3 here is CASRHIPGQGSSGANVLTF. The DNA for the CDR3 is TGTGCCAGCCGCCACATCCCGGGACAGGGTTCCTCTGGGGCCAACGTCCTGACTTTC.